The 10 T cell receptor beta chains below all came from one sample that was sequenced in a study of chemoradiotherapy in HPV16-positive cancers. Produced via immunoSEQ multiplex PCR; TCRdb's table is partial and in-frame only. The sample shows under 3,500 clones, 75% to 90% of them seen only once. The specimen comprised tumor tissue, sampled from a patient who underwent chemoradiotherapy. Every receptor here comes from a human donor with HPV-associated anogenital cancer.

This clone was counted a single time. J is TRBJ1-2 and V is TRBV10-3; D may be TRBD1 (5 bases). Deletions cut 0 bases from V and 6 bases from J, with 14 bases between. This CDR3 is built from 15 residues. Germline CDR1 is ENHRY and CDR2 is SYGVKD. CDR3 nucleotide sequence: TGTGCCATCAGTGAGTCACCCTCAGGGATCGATGGCTACACCTTC. Translating it yields CAISESPSGIDGYTF.

The chain employs TRBV15 and TRBJ2-3; D is unresolved. Deletions cut 5 bases from V and 7 bases from J, with 10 bases between. Germline V lookup: CDR1 LNHNV, CDR2 YYDKDF (reference sequence). The CDR3 extends over 12 amino acids. DNA of the CDR3: TGTGCCACCAGCGTACGCGGCAATACGCAGTATTTT. Protein product: CATSVRGNTQYF.

The chain joins TRBV6-6 to TRBJ1-3, with a possible D match to TRBD1 (5 bases). Trimming stripped 0 bases from V and 3 bases from J, with 12 bases between. Germline lookup yields CDR1 MNHNY and CDR2 SVGAGI (reference sequence). This CDR3 has 16 residues. This CDR3 is CASSYSSGALGNTIYF. In nucleotides, the CDR3 is TGTGCCAGCAGTTACTCGTCCGGGGCTCTTGGAAACACCATATATTTT.

Here the CDR3 reads CASRGTDHNEKLFF. The CDR3 DNA reads as TGTGCCAGCAGGGGGACAGACCACAATGAAAAACTGTTTTTT. The V and J genes are TRBV7-2 and TRBJ1-4, with 7 bases matching TRBD1. CDR3 length: 14 residues. CDR1 is SGHTA, CDR2 FQGNSA, per germline. The V segment lost 6 bases and the J segment 5 bases; nucleotides outside the gene matches: 6.

The rearrangement joins TRBV6-1 to TRBJ1-4, with 7 nucleotides matching TRBD1. Trimming cost V 8 bases and J 8 bases; bases outside gene matches: 8. The CDR3 has 13 residues. CDR1 and CDR2 (germline): MNHNS, SASEGT. CDR3 nucleotides: TGTGCCAGCGTGAGGACAGGAAGGGAAAAACTGTTTTTT. It yields the protein CASVRTGREKLFF.

The V gene is TRBV27, the J gene TRBJ2-3; D remains unclear. V lost 7 bases and J lost 2, with 10 bases in between. The CDR3 is made up of 13 amino acids. Germline assignment: CDR1 MNHEY and CDR2 SMNVEV (reference sequence). The CDR3 region is CASTPGDTDTQYF. The CDR3, as DNA: TGTGCCAGCACCCCCGGAGACACAGATACGCAGTATTTT.

This clone has just one count. J is TRBJ2-6 and V is TRBV6-9; D is undetermined. The CDR3 sequence is 18 residues long. V was pared by 5 bases and J by 5 bases, with 22 bases between. Germline V CDR1 and CDR2: MNHGY, SVAAGI. The CDR3 DNA follows: TGTGCCAGCAGTAGCAGGTGCTTACGACAAAGTCGGGCCAACGTCCTGACTTTC. Translated: CASSSRCLRQSRANVLTF.

J is TRBJ2-3 and V is TRBV7-2; the match to TRBD2 covers 7 bases. The V segment lost 5 bases and the J segment 0 bases; nucleotides outside the gene matches: 5. Germline V gene sequence: CDR1 SGHTA, CDR2 FQGNSA. The CDR3 runs 15 residues. The CDR3 spells CASSRDYLSTDTQYF. Here the CDR3 DNA reads TGTGCCAGCAGCCGGGACTACCTTAGCACAGATACGCAGTATTTT.

V gene TRBV28 combines with J gene TRBJ1-5; perhaps TRBD1 as D (5 bases). V was clipped by 4 bases and J by 4 bases, with 14 bases between them. Per the germline V gene, CDR1 is MDHEN and CDR2 is SYDVKM. This CDR3 has 15 residues. The CDR3 is CASSSYDRRNQPQHF. The CDR3 bases are TGTGCCAGCAGTTCGTATGACAGACGAAATCAGCCCCAGCATTTT.

The chain has TRBV7-2 and TRBJ1-5; tentatively, D is TRBD1 (6 bases). Trimming removed 5 bases at V and 3 bases at J, with 14 bases between. This CDR3 comprises 15 residues. Germline CDR1 reads SGHTA; CDR2 reads FQGNSA. The CDR3 sequence: CASSAYRAPNQPQHF. CDR3 nucleotides: TGTGCCAGCAGCGCGTACAGGGCTCCCAATCAGCCCCAGCATTTT.